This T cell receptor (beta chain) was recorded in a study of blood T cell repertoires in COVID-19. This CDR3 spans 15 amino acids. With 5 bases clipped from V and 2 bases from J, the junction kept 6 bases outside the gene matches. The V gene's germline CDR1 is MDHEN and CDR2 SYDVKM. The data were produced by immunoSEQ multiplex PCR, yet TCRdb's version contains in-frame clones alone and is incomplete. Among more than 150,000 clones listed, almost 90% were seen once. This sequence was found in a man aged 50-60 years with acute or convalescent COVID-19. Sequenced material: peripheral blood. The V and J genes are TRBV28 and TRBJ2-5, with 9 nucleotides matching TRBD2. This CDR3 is CASSRGAGGQETQYF. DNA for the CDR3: TGTGCCAGCAGTAGAGGGGCGGGAGGGCAAGAGACCCAGTACTTC.